These T cell receptor beta chains were read from a single sample in a study of blood T cells in healthy people across ages. TCRdb recomputed calls from the 5' RACE reads with MiXCR, one row per CDR3 protein. Of approximately 800,000 distinct CDR3 sequences listed, around 25% are singletons. A further study also used this sample, focusing on T cells of mothers and their children.

Sequenced material: blood. All receptors derive from a boy younger than 18 in good health. Each CDR3 is given with its conserved first and last residue.

TRBV6-5,CASSYRRWETQYF
TRBV13,CASSLKGLAGGADTQYF
TRBV11-2,CASSLGTLHGEQFF
TRBV7-2,CASSLAQGQGAKNIQYF
TRBV12-3/TRBV12-4,CASNWGTPNTGELFF
TRBV28,CASSGADSGGVQYF
TRBV6-5,CASSPGQGFQETQYF
TRBV11-2,CASSPEGGTYNSPLHF
TRBV5-1,CASSLDPLAGGEQYF
TRBV20-1,CSALGLGQDTQYF
TRBV7-9,CATGASGGSEQFF
TRBV15,CATNPQRGPAEETQYF
TRBV6-5,CASSYPARGQGFYGYTF
TRBV5-5,CASTRGVAGGSEQFF
TRBV7-6,CASSLAGAAGSSGYTF
TRBV12-3/TRBV12-4,CASSFHRGEDEKLFF
TRBV29-1,CSVIPGERRDTQYF
TRBV20-1,CSARQGGRESPLHF
TRBV6-6,CASTPLLSGANVLTF
TRBV12-3/TRBV12-4,CASRQRMNTEAFF
TRBV6-2/TRBV6-3,CASSLGTSGPLYEQYF
TRBV24-1,CATRGGGDNEQFF
TRBV6-6,CASSYLRGEQFF
TRBV21-1,CAREPEIYF
TRBV3-1,CASSQEDETSLGGEQFF
TRBV2,CASSSSGGDTEAFF
TRBV9,CASSVGPSGRGGFEAFF
TRBV11-2,CASWDRLAGNTDTQYF
TRBV2,CASSTGAAFF